The T cell receptor (beta chain) under discussion was sequenced for a study of OX40 agonist ivuxolimab in advanced cancers. Study-level findings and limits: Expanded clones were, on average, more numerous among CD8+ T cells than CD4+.

As for this clone: The target antigen is unknown.

It was autoimmune disease history or systemic immunosuppression that excluded patients. Germline CDR1 is PRHDT and CDR2 is FYEKMQ (reference sequence). CDR3 size: 14 residues. Trimming left V 5 bases short and J 1 base short, with 12 bases between. Some clones are missing from TCRdb's copy, which holds only in-frame ones; the method was immunoSEQ multiplex PCR. Here the sample spans about 20,000 clones, about 90% being singletons. The rearrangement uses TRBV13 and TRBJ2-7; D may be TRBD2 (5 bases). The clonotype comes from an adult with an advanced solid tumor such as melanoma, head and neck, liver or kidney cancer. Here the sequenced sample was CD4+ or CD8+ T cells sorted from blood, taken in a trial of the OX40 agonist ivuxolimab. The CDR3 nucleotides are TGTGCCAGCAGCCCCGGGGTTGCATCCTACGAGCAGTACTTC. This encodes CASSPGVASYEQYF.